One T cell receptor beta chain is described in this entry. Its antigen is currently not known. It has no much larger one-base neighbor in the sample; base qualities were not kept. The sample originates from a study of beta chain features in type 1 diabetes listed by TCRdb under 2018. Regarding the complete study: Mean age, gender distribution, total cell number and subset yield did not differ between patients and healthy donors. The study compared TCRB repertoires of sorted circulating CD4+ T cell subsets between recently diagnosed type 1 diabetes patients and matched healthy donors. A total of 90 million to 140 million sorted cells were examined across all samples, and RNA yield correlated strongly with the number of cells per subset. Naive and central memory subsets were obtained from all 30 or so donors, but regulatory and stem cell-like memory subsets were isolated from only 8 patients and roughly 8 healthy donors.

All of the isolated RNA was reverse transcribed with the High Capacity cDNA Reverse Transcription Kit, so expressed TCRB transcripts were sequenced. Naive, central memory and regulatory T cell samples underwent deep immunoSEQ sequencing, averaging about 3.3 million total reads per sample. After sorted cells were lysed in RLT buffer, RNA was extracted with DNase-treated RNeasy Micro or Mini kits, with the choice depending on cell number. To prevent cross-contamination, each cell subset was processed individually, whereas patient and healthy donor samples were processed jointly. TCRB sequences were amplified from cDNA with the immunoSEQ multiplex PCR, producing 87-bp fragments spanning the CDR3 region. Sequencing of the amplicons was done on the Illumina HiSeq platform. The study's processing was this. Synthetic template baselines were used to correct PCR bias computationally, reads within Hamming distance 2 were collapsed, and singletons that could not be merged were discarded. Reads were aligned against IMGT so that V, D and J genes, CDR3 length and insertions or deletions at six rearrangement sites could be assigned. Clonotype counts were normalized to sorted cell number within each subset before computing true diversity and Gini coefficients with the tcR R package. Repertoire sharing was quantified using the overlap coefficient calculated on TCRB nucleotide sequences. As a proxy for the pre-selection repertoire, out-of-frame TCRB sequences from naive cells were analyzed. Here the immuneACCESS table is served through TCRdb, limited to in-frame sequences with V and J called. Missing clones are a known gap in these copies; in checked studies unresolved V genes cover under half, and the rest lacks a known reason. That table is the source of V, J and clone size, and D and trimming were worked out from the DNA. Present in this sample are about 300,000 clones, roughly 13% of which were seen just once. The ten most abundant clones make up roughly 0.016% of the sample.

Broad study findings and their caveats: HLA sub-analyses involved small numbers of individuals, so any influence of HLA type on TCRB rearrangement remained unresolved. A moderate but significant shortening of TCRB CDR3 length was observed in type 1 diabetes patients in all four CD4+ subsets. Shorter templates might have been favored by PCR, but patient and control samples were amplified and corrected together, so both groups would have been affected equally by any skew. The naive, central memory and regulatory TCRB repertoires appeared to resemble one another more closely among patients than among healthy donors. Because cDNA rather than genomic DNA was sequenced, highly expressing activated cells could have been over-represented, although no difference in activation and CD3 levels was found between groups. At VDJ recombination sites, patients with type 1 diabetes made fewer insertions and deleted more nucleotides, a pattern implying thymic rearrangement abnormalities.

Each donor gave one peripheral blood draw, about 110 mL on average, collected into heparinised tubes. Naive, central memory, regulatory and stem cell-like memory CD4+ T cells were sorted on a BD FACSAria II using a panel including CD45RO, CCR7, CD25, CD127, CD95 and CD27. Purity was above 98% for every sorted population. PBMCs were separated immediately by Lymphoprep density gradient centrifugation and were stained directly, without being cultured. Samples were stained and sorted in pairs, with one healthy donor and one patient per experiment, so that batch effects were minimized. The receptor was isolated from a woman in her late teens or twenties with type 1 diabetes. Sequencing input: naive CD4+ T cells from blood. What this sample's cell subset or site label stands for: true naive CD4+ T cells.

Read as DNA, the sequence is TGTGCCAGCAGCGTACGACTAGCGGGGAGCACAGATACGCAGTATTTT. It specifies CASSVRLAGSTDTQYF. The chain was built from TRBV9 and TRBJ2-3; TRBD2 aligns with 11 central bases. The CDR3 covers 16 residues, taking in both the cysteine and the phenylalanine. The CDR3 DNA has 48 bases and is translated from base 1. Sequences SGDLS (CDR1) and YYNGEE (CDR2) are obtained from the germline V gene. Compared with germline, V lacks 1 base and J lacks 0 bases; bases without a gene match: 1.